The 27 T cell receptor beta chains below come from one sample, sequenced in a study of blood T cell repertoires in COVID-19. Profiling relied on immunoSEQ multiplex PCR, and the TCRdb table lists in-frame clones only, not all of them. The sample gives 200,000 to 250,000 clones, approximately 85% of which show up once; roughly 8.2% is in the top ten. Sample: peripheral blood. These receptors were collected from a woman over 75 with COVID-19, enrolled during active disease.

This clone has a handful of counts. The rearrangement joins TRBV7-2 to TRBJ2-7, with 10 bases aligning to TRBD1. The trim removed 5 bases at V and 6 bases at J, leaving 7 bases unmatched. CDR1 and CDR2 (germline): SGHTA, FQGNSA. The CDR3 runs to 14 residues. CDR3 amino acids: CASSQDRGRVEQYF. The CDR3 DNA reads as TGTGCCAGCAGCCAGGACAGGGGGAGAGTCGAGCAGTACTTC.

This rearrangement joins TRBV5-4 to TRBJ2-3, with 8 bases matching TRBD1. This CDR3 contains 13 residues. Germline CDR1 reads SGHNT; CDR2 reads YYREEE (reference sequence). V shed 4 bases, J shed 5 bases, and the junction held 3 bases outside the gene matches. The CDR3 DNA reads as TGTGCCAGCAGCCCAGGGGGCATAGATACGCAGTATTTT. Translated: CASSPGGIDTQYF.

This chain uses TRBV7-9 with TRBJ1-2, with TRBD1 matching over 7 bases. V dropped 5 bases and J dropped 7; count of bases not matched to a gene: 10. The CDR3 has 14 amino acids. From germline, CDR1 is SEHNR and CDR2 FQNEAQ (reference sequence). The DNA of the CDR3 is TGTGCCAGCAGCGTCGGACAGGCGGCGTCTGGCTACACCTTC. Translating it yields CASSVGQAASGYTF.

The V and J genes are TRBV2 and TRBJ1-2; D may be TRBD1 (5 bases). Germline V gene lookup returns CDR1 SNHLY and CDR2 FYNNEI. The CDR3 consists of 13 residues. The V gene lost 2 bases and the J gene lost 4 bases, with 8 bases spanning the gap. This CDR3 is CASSENRSYGYTF. The CDR3 bases are TGTGCCAGCAGTGAAAACAGGAGCTATGGCTACACCTTC. Together with reference TRBV2 and TRBJ1-2, the CDR3 gives the full variable domain: EPEVTQTPSHQVTQMGQEVILRCVPISNHLYFYWYRQILGQKVEFLVSFYNNEISEKSEIFDDQFSVERPDGSNFTLKIRSTKLEDSAMYFCASSENRSYGYTFGSGTRLTVV.

The chain is built from TRBV9 and TRBJ2-2, with no clear D. CDR3 length: 15 residues. Germline assignment: CDR1 SGDLS and CDR2 YYNGEE. V was pared by 4 bases and J by 0 bases, with 10 bases between. CDR3 coding DNA: TGTGCCAGCAGCCCCTCCCCCCCGAACACCGGGGAGCTGTTTTTT. It codes for CASSPSPPNTGELFF.

The rearrangement joins TRBV11-2 to TRBJ1-1; no clear D. V lost 2 bases, J lost 7 bases, and 8 bases lay in between. The CDR3 extends over 12 amino acids. Germline lookup yields CDR1 SGHAT and CDR2 FQNNGV. CDR3 bases: TGTGCCAGCAGCTTAAACCGGGGTGAAGCTTTCTTT. The encoded protein is CASSLNRGEAFF. The full variable domain, its missing parts supplied by reference TRBV11-2 and TRBJ1-1, is EAGVAQSPRYKIIEKRQSVAFWCNPISGHATLYWYQQILGQGPKLLIQFQNNGVVDDSQLPKDRFSAERLKGVDSTLKIQPAKLEDSAVYLCASSLNRGEAFFGQGTRLTVV.

The V call is TRBV4-1, the J call TRBJ2-2, with 9 bases fitting TRBD2. Germline CDR1 and CDR2: MGHRA and YSYEKL. Trimming at V came to 7 bases and at J to 4 bases, leaving 10 bases not matched to a gene. The length of the CDR3 is 16 residues. CDR3 coding DNA: TGCGCCAGCACCCACGGGCGGGAGGGACCCACCGGGGAGCTGTTTTTT. Translated, it gives CASTHGREGPTGELFF.

The V and J genes are TRBV5-1 and TRBJ2-5; no definite D call. The CDR3 consists of 16 residues. The V gene's germline CDR1 is SGHRS and CDR2 YFSETQ. The V and J ends lost 0 bases and 0 bases respectively, with 12 bases between them. CDR3 DNA sequence: TGCGCCAGCAGCTTGGGTGCGGCTACGTACCAAGAGACCCAGTACTTC. This translates into CASSLGAATYQETQYF.

The chain combines TRBV4-3 with TRBJ2-4, with D hard to call. The CDR3 extends over 14 amino acids. The ends were cut back, 0 bases at V and 8 bases at J, with 11 bases in the middle. CDR1 and CDR2 (germline): LGHNA, YSLEER. The CDR3, as DNA: TGCGCCAGCAGCCAAGATTCGTCAGTGGACATTCAGTACTTC. Protein sequence: CASSQDSSVDIQYF.

In DNA, the CDR3 is TGTGCCAGCAGCTCCACTAGCTCCTATAATTCACCCCTCCACTTT. It translates to CASSSTSSYNSPLHF. The genes are TRBV5-8 and TRBJ1-6, with unresolved D. The CDR3 consists of 15 residues. In germline, CDR1 is SGHTS, CDR2 YDEGEE. V dropped 3 bases and J dropped 0 bases, with 7 bases sitting between them.

The rearrangement uses TRBV9 and TRBJ1-4, with TRBD1 matching over 8 bases. Trimming cost V 4 bases and J 8 bases; bases outside gene matches: 10. Germline loops: CDR1 SGDLS, CDR2 YYNGEE. The CDR3 extends over 15 amino acids. The CDR3 here is CASSPTGGNVEKLFF. CDR3 nucleotide sequence: TGTGCCAGCAGCCCCACAGGGGGGAACGTCGAAAAACTGTTTTTT.

V gene TRBV29-1 combines with J gene TRBJ1-2; possibly TRBD1 for D (5 bases). Germline loops: CDR1 SQVTM, CDR2 ANQGSEA. The V gene lost 8 bases and the J gene lost 8 bases, with 15 bases spanning the gap. The CDR3 length is 11 residues. The DNA for the CDR3 is TGCAGCTTGTTAGGGGCGGCCGGCTACACCTTC. It codes for CSLLGAAGYTF.

The chain links TRBV5-1 to TRBJ1-6; TRBD1 matches at 7 bases. Germline trimming cut 4 bases from V and 8 bases from J; bases unmatched to any gene: 3. The germline V gene encodes CDR1 SGHRS and CDR2 YFSETQ. This CDR3 has 13 amino acids. Written as DNA, the CDR3 is TGCGCCAGCAGCAGCCAGGGGGATTCACCCCTCCACTTT. This sequence encodes CASSSQGDSPLHF.

The V gene is TRBV5-1, the J gene TRBJ1-2; TRBD1 matches 7 bases. J was trimmed by 3 bases and V by 0 bases; bases with no gene match: 2. The CDR3 is 14 amino acids. From germline, CDR1 is SGHRS and CDR2 YFSETQ. This CDR3 reads CASSLGDSDYGYTF. The CDR3 DNA reads TGCGCCAGCAGCTTGGGGGACAGCGACTATGGCTACACCTTC.

Regarding this clone: An end of the junction differs from the germline gene, which may be a read error. Other nucleotide sequences in the sample specify the same CDR3. This rearrangement joins TRBV7-7 to TRBJ2-1, with 11 nucleotides matching TRBD2. The germline gives CDR1 SSHAT, CDR2 FNYEAQ (reference sequence). The CDR3 length is 13 residues. The CDR3 bases are TGTGCTAGCAGCCTAGCGGGGGGTAATGAGCAGTTCTTC. Encoded protein: CASSLAGGNEQFF.

V is TRBV9 and J is TRBJ1-1; D not resolved. V lost 0 bases and J 6 bases, leaving 15 bases between the germline ends. Germline V CDR1 and CDR2: SGDLS, YYNGEE. The length of the CDR3 is 15 residues. DNA of the CDR3: TGTGCCAGCAGCGTAGTCCCAGGAATTGGCGCTGAAGCTTTCTTT. It translates to CASSVVPGIGAEAFF.

This clone appeared a single time. The chain carries TRBV27 and TRBJ2-2; 10 bases are shared with TRBD2. V shed 3 bases and J 5 bases; nucleotides not matched to a gene: 9. In germline, CDR1 is MNHEY, CDR2 SMNVEV (reference sequence). The CDR3 is 17 residues long. CDR3 bases: TGTGCCAGCAGTTTCGATTCTAGCGGGGGTAGAACCGGGGAGCTGTTTTTT. This sequence encodes CASSFDSSGGRTGELFF.

V gene TRBV6-2 or TRBV6-3 combines with J gene TRBJ1-1; D gene uncertain. The CDR3 totals 12 residues. Germline V CDR1 and CDR2: MNHEY, SVGEGT. V was pared by 4 bases and J by 9 bases, with 12 bases between. CDR3 in amino acids: CASSLREGKAFF. DNA of the CDR3: TGTGCCAGCAGTTTGAGGGAAGGGAAAGCTTTCTTT.

The CDR3 sequence: CASSHGLARVGELFF. CDR3 coding DNA: TGTGCCAGCAGCCACGGACTAGCTCGAGTCGGGGAGCTGTTTTTT. The chain joins TRBV6-2 or TRBV6-3 to TRBJ2-2; 8 bases map to TRBD2. The CDR3 loop spans 15 amino acids. Germline-derived CDR1 and CDR2 are MNHEY and SVGEGT. V shed 6 bases, J shed 7 bases, and the junction held 10 bases outside the gene matches.

The chain combines TRBV5-1 with TRBJ1-1; TRBD1 is a possible D gene (6 bases). The CDR3 is made up of 15 amino acids. Trimming shortened V by 10 bases and J by 6 bases, and 25 bases separated the two germline ends. Germline loops: CDR1 SGHRS, CDR2 YFSETQ. The CDR3 coding sequence is TGCGCCTCCCAAACGGGAGGGGGTGGCCTCCCTGAAGCTTTCTTT. Residues: CASQTGGGGLPEAFF. Full variable domain (rest looked up from reference TRBV5-1 and TRBJ1-1): KAGVTQTPRYLIKTRGQQVTLSCSPISGHRSVSWYQQTPGQGLQFLFEYFSETQRNKGNFPGRFSGRQFSNSRSEMNVSTLELGDSALYLCASQTGGGGLPEAFFGQGTRLTVV.

The chain links TRBV12-3 or TRBV12-4 to TRBJ2-2, with a possible D match to TRBD2 (6 bases). The V end was cut by 1 base, the J end by 6 bases, with 6 bases between. The CDR3 consists of 13 residues. In nucleotides, the CDR3 is TGTGCCAGCAGTTTAGGGGGGGCCGGGGAGCTGTTTTTT. Translated, it gives CASSLGGAGELFF.

The chain has TRBV5-1 and TRBJ1-3; D unclear. Trimming took off 3 bases at V and 4 bases at J, with 8 bases between the two ends. The CDR3 covers 13 residues. From germline, CDR1 is SGHRS and CDR2 YFSETQ. The chain's CDR3 is CASSSSGGNTIYF. The DNA of the CDR3 is TGCGCCAGCAGCTCGAGCGGCGGAAACACCATATATTTT.

The V and J genes are TRBV28 and TRBJ1-6, with 7 bases matching TRBD1. The V and J ends lost 5 bases and 9 bases, in that order; junction bases with no gene match: 7. The CDR3 loop spans 14 amino acids. CDR1 MDHEN and CDR2 SYDVKM come from the germline V gene. CDR3 sequence (DNA): TGTGCCAGCAGTGGAGGGGGCGAAGGTTCACCCCTCCACTTT. Protein sequence: CASSGGGEGSPLHF.

This sequence joins TRBV5-1 and TRBJ2-7, with 11 bases that match TRBD2. The ends lost 5 bases at V and 0 bases at J; junction bases unmatched: 13. Germline lookup yields CDR1 SGHRS and CDR2 YFSETQ. The CDR3 totals 18 residues. CDR3 region: CASSARPGGLADSYEQYF. The CDR3 nucleotides read TGCGCCAGCAGTGCGCGGCCTGGGGGACTAGCGGACTCCTACGAGCAGTACTTC.

The rearrangement links TRBV5-1 to TRBJ1-1, with D possibly being TRBD1 (5 bases). V shed 6 bases and J shed 1 base, with 13 bases lying between them. Germline lookup yields CDR1 SGHRS and CDR2 YFSETQ. The length of the CDR3 is 14 residues. CDR3 loop: CASTPRTGNTEAFF. Here the CDR3 DNA reads TGCGCCAGCACCCCTAGAACAGGGAACACTGAAGCTTTCTTT.

CDR3 region: CAISRTEAPTDTQYF. CDR3 sequence (DNA): TGTGCCATCTCAAGGACAGAAGCCCCCACAGATACGCAGTATTTT. The chain uses TRBV10-3 and TRBJ2-3, with D perhaps TRBD1 (6 bases). Germline V lookup: CDR1 ENHRY, CDR2 SYGVKD. CDR3 length: 15 residues. The ends were cut back, 8 bases at V and 2 bases at J, with 17 bases in the middle.

About this clone itself: Other DNA variants within this sample encode the same CDR3. The gene calls are TRBV28 and TRBJ1-2; weak D call: TRBD1 (6 bases). Germline-derived CDR1 and CDR2 are MDHEN and SYDVKM. The CDR3 runs 12 residues. V lost 5 bases and J 5 bases, leaving 9 bases between the germline ends. CDR3 sequence (DNA): TGTGCCAGCAGTCTTAGGGGGTATGGCTACACCTTC. The encoded protein is CASSLRGYGYTF.